The present T cell receptor (beta chain) was sequenced within a study of CD8 T cells in ankylosing spondylitis. Each CDR3 protein gets one entry after TCRdb re-called the 5' RACE reads with MiXCR. The sample yields around 390,000 distinct CDR3 sequences, around 24% seen once. The V and J ends lost 5 bases and 4 bases, in that order; junction bases with no gene match: 9. This CDR3 comprises 17 residues. CDR1 SGHTA and CDR2 FQGNSA come from the germline V gene. Turning to this clonotype: The antigen is not known.

Notes on the study in general: Researchers reportedly found disease-linked clones significantly enriched in matched ankylosing spondylitis synovial fluid. CD8+ cells made up the disease-linked clones, which were relatively rare in peripheral blood. For ankylosing spondylitis blood, a TCR beta motif of several highly homologous variants appeared characteristic. Previous work reported some of these motif variants in the synovial fluid and blood of reactive arthritis.

The TCR was taken from a male donor with ankylosing spondylitis. V is TRBV7-2 and J is TRBJ2-1; TRBD2 aligns across 12 bases. Sequencing was done on a sample of blood, either unsorted or a sorted T cell fraction (not recorded which). CDR3 sequence: CASSLRRTSGIYNEQFF. The DNA of the CDR3 is TGTGCCAGCAGCCTCAGGCGGACTAGCGGGATTTACAATGAGCAGTTCTTC.